This entry lists 29 T cell receptor beta chains sequenced from one sample in a study of shared clonotypes between healthy human individuals. Repertoires were generated with immunoSEQ multiplex PCR, while TCRdb's copy carries only in-frame clones and drops some. Seen here are about 820,000 clones, 85% to 95% observed once, and the top ten hold about 24%. CD45RO-negative CD8 cells positively selected for CCR7 made up the naive population, which excluded terminally differentiated effector memory CD45RA+ cells. The source material was naive CD8+ T cells sorted from blood. These receptor sequences come from a man aged 30 to 45 in good health.

The CDR3 is CASSLAPGLEYF. Written as DNA, the CDR3 is TGTGCCAGCAGCTTAGCGCCGGGACTAGAATACTTC. The V call is TRBV7-2, the J call TRBJ2-5, with 8 nucleotides matching TRBD2. The CDR3 extends over 12 amino acids. With V trimmed by 0 bases and J by 14 bases, 5 bases remained unmatched. Germline lookup yields CDR1 SGHTA and CDR2 FQGNSA.

V usage is TRBV9 and J usage is TRBJ2-7; TRBD1 might be the D (6 bases). Germline CDR1 SGDLS, CDR2 YYNGEE. The CDR3 has 12 amino acids. V gave up 4 bases and J gave up 5 bases, with 10 bases separating them. The CDR3 reads CASSQGTHEQYF. The CDR3 DNA reads as TGTGCCAGCAGCCAGGGGACCCACGAGCAGTACTTC.

This chain joins TRBV19 and TRBJ2-7; 10 bases fit TRBD1. Looked up from germline, CDR1 is LNHDA and CDR2 is SQIVND (reference sequence). V shed 3 bases, J shed 4 bases, and the junction held 3 bases outside the gene matches. This CDR3 contains 14 residues. The CDR3 nucleotides are TGTGCCAGTAGTATGCTGGGACAGGGGTACGAGCAGTACTTC. As protein: CASSMLGQGYEQYF. The full variable domain, its missing parts supplied by reference TRBV19 and TRBJ2-7, is DGGITQSPKYLFRKEGQNVTLSCEQNLNHDAMYWYRQDPGQGLRLIYYSQIVNDFQKGDIAEGYSVSREKKESFPLTVTSAQKNPTAFYLCASSMLGQGYEQYFGPGTRLTVT.

The genes are TRBV9 and TRBJ2-2, with TRBD2 matching 9 bases. There are 19 residues in the CDR3. Germline V gene lookup returns CDR1 SGDLS and CDR2 YYNGEE. V dropped 0 bases and J dropped 3; count of bases not matched to a gene: 12. The DNA of the CDR3 is TGTGCCAGCAGCGTAGCGGGAGCGGGAGGCCCGAAGGACACCGGGGAGCTGTTTTTT. Translation gives CASSVAGAGGPKDTGELFF.

The chain links TRBV28 to TRBJ2-7; D might be TRBD1 (8 bases). CDR1 is MDHEN and CDR2 is SYDVKM in the germline V gene. With 3 bases removed from V and 5 bases from J, the gap between germline ends came to 20 bases. The CDR3 extends over 16 amino acids. The CDR3 nucleotides read TGTGCCAGCAGTTTTCGGGACAGGACTAGTCCCAACGAGCAGTACTTC. This translates into CASSFRDRTSPNEQYF.

The gene calls are TRBV7-9 and TRBJ1-5; D might be TRBD1 (5 bases). The CDR3 consists of 12 residues. Trimming removed 5 bases from V and 10 bases from J, with 12 bases in between. Germline V CDR1 and CDR2: SEHNR, FQNEAQ (reference sequence). The CDR3 is CASSLDRLPQHF. The CDR3, as DNA: TGTGCCAGCAGCCTTGACAGACTCCCCCAGCATTTT.

The CDR3 coding sequence is TGTGCCAGCAGCTTCGGGGCTAGCGGGAGCACAGATACGCAGTATTTT. This translates into CASSFGASGSTDTQYF. V usage is TRBV28 and J usage is TRBJ2-3; TRBD2 matches 8 bases. After removal of 6 bases from V and 0 bases from J, the junction contained 8 bases not matched to a gene. This CDR3 has 16 residues. Germline CDR1 MDHEN, CDR2 SYDVKM.

The chain joins TRBV27 to TRBJ2-1; 7 positions match TRBD1. Germline V CDR1 and CDR2: MNHEY, SMNVEV (reference sequence). V was clipped by 6 bases and J by 4 bases; unmatched bases: 3. The CDR3 has 13 residues. The CDR3 is CASSRDRYNEQFF. The CDR3, as DNA: TGTGCCAGCAGCCGGGACAGATACAATGAGCAGTTCTTC.

The gene calls are TRBV10-1 and TRBJ2-3; possible D gene TRBD1, 5 bases. V gave up 0 bases and J gave up 1 base, with 14 bases separating them. Germline lookup yields CDR1 WNHNN and CDR2 SYGVQD (reference sequence). This CDR3 is 17 amino acids long. CDR3 region: CASSESAGLDGTDTQYF. The CDR3 nucleotides read TGCGCCAGCAGTGAGTCGGCAGGGTTAGACGGCACAGATACGCAGTATTTT.

The table lists this clone with a count of one. The rearrangement uses TRBV4-1 and TRBJ1-1; TRBD1 agrees at 7 bases. The length of the CDR3 is 15 residues. The V gene end was trimmed by 4 bases and the J gene end by 1 base; junction bases not matched to a gene: 6. Germline values: CDR1 MGHRA, CDR2 YSYEKL. CDR3 region: CASSPGQYSNTEAFF. The DNA for the CDR3 is TGCGCCAGCAGCCCGGGACAGTATTCGAACACTGAAGCTTTCTTT.

This chain connects TRBV7-9 to TRBJ2-7; 12 bases are a match to TRBD1. J gave up 4 bases and V 1 base, and 8 bases lay outside the gene matches. This CDR3 region has 17 residues. CDR1 SEHNR and CDR2 FQNEAQ come from the germline V gene (reference sequence). This chain's CDR3 is CASSLVGTGGAFYEQYF. The DNA of the CDR3 is TGTGCCAGCAGCTTAGTCGGGACAGGGGGCGCTTTTTACGAGCAGTACTTC.

This chain joins TRBV29-1 and TRBJ2-2, with D hard to call. The CDR3 consists of 13 residues. Trimming removed 6 bases from V and 7 bases from J, with 15 bases in between. Germline V gives CDR1 SQVTM, CDR2 ANQGSEA. The DNA for the CDR3 is TGCAGCGTCCTCTTACTGGTTAACGGGGAGCTGTTTTTT. It yields the protein CSVLLLVNGELFF.

The V call is TRBV9, the J call TRBJ2-7, with D tentatively TRBD1 (5 bases). V was shortened by 4 bases and J by 2 bases, with 19 bases between the two germline ends. The CDR3 length is 16 residues. Germline loops: CDR1 SGDLS, CDR2 YYNGEE. As DNA, the CDR3 is TGTGCCAGCAGCCCATACTCCAGGGCGTCCGCCTACGAGCAGTACTTC. Its protein product is CASSPYSRASAYEQYF. Supplemented by reference TRBV9 and TRBJ2-7, the full variable domain reads DSGVTQTPKHLITATGQRVTLRCSPRSGDLSVYWYQQSLDQGLQFLIQYYNGEERAKGNILERFSAQQFPDLHSELNLSSLELGDSALYFCASSPYSRASAYEQYFGPGTRLTVT.

This clone was observed a few times. The chain joins TRBV2 to TRBJ2-2; tentative D call: TRBD1 (6 bases). The CDR3 runs to 12 residues. V was pared by 10 bases and J by 8 bases, with 14 bases between. Germline CDR1 and CDR2: SNHLY and FYNNEI. The CDR3 reads CAIDLGTGELFF. The CDR3 bases are TGTGCCATCGACCTGGGGACAGGGGAGCTGTTTTTT.

This rearrangement joins TRBV2 to TRBJ1-1; D is possibly TRBD1 (5 bases). The CDR3 has 16 residues. Germline V CDR1 and CDR2: SNHLY, FYNNEI. Trimming left V 4 bases short and J 2 bases short, with 17 bases between. CDR3 nucleotide sequence: TGTGCCAGCAGTGGGGATAAAGGGGTGGGAAACACTGAAGCTTTCTTT. This translates into CASSGDKGVGNTEAFF.

The V gene is TRBV9, the J gene TRBJ2-7, with 11 bases matching TRBD2. J lost 0 bases, V lost 0 bases, and 5 bases had no gene match. Germline CDR1 SGDLS, CDR2 YYNGEE. This CDR3 is built from 17 residues. The CDR3 sequence: CASSVGSGTSGSYEQYF. The CDR3, as DNA: TGTGCCAGCAGCGTAGGATCAGGGACTAGCGGCTCCTACGAGCAGTACTTC.

Details on this clone: This sample also contains other DNA sequences that code for the same CDR3. The V gene is TRBV7-9, the J gene TRBJ2-7; no clear D. The CDR3 is 13 residues long. V shed 1 base and J shed 3 bases, with 7 bases lying between them. Germline CDR1 SEHNR, CDR2 FQNEAQ (reference sequence). Here the CDR3 DNA reads TGTGCCAGCAGCTTAGAATTGGTCTACGAGCAGTACTTC. It is translated as CASSLELVYEQYF.

J is TRBJ1-2 and V is TRBV6-5, with 9 nucleotides matching TRBD1. Germline lookup yields CDR1 MNHEY and CDR2 SVGAGI. Unmatched junction bases numbered 5, after V lost 5 bases and J lost 4 bases. The CDR3 runs to 14 residues. The CDR3 nucleotides read TGTGCCAGCAGTCAATCGACAGGGGGCTATGGCTACACCTTC. This encodes CASSQSTGGYGYTF.

The genes are TRBV27 and TRBJ2-1, with 11 nucleotides matching TRBD2. Per germline, CDR1 MNHEY and CDR2 SMNVEV (reference sequence). The CDR3 loop spans 14 amino acids. V was pared by 7 bases and J by 6 bases, with 5 bases of the junction left unmatched. The DNA of the CDR3 is TGTGCCAGCACCTTAGCGGGAGGGAGCAATGAGCAGTTCTTC. Translating gives CASTLAGGSNEQFF.

J is TRBJ1-5 and V is TRBV19; D unclear. Germline CDR1 is LNHDA and CDR2 is SQIVND (reference sequence). Trimming took 6 bases from V and 2 from J, leaving 11 bases between them. The CDR3 has 14 amino acids. CDR3 in DNA: TGTGCCAGTAGCGAACCAGACGGCAATCAGCCCCAGCATTTT. It translates to CASSEPDGNQPQHF. Filled out from reference TRBV19 and TRBJ1-5, the complete variable domain reads DGGITQSPKYLFRKEGQNVTLSCEQNLNHDAMYWYRQDPGQGLRLIYYSQIVNDFQKGDIAEGYSVSREKKESFPLTVTSAQKNPTAFYLCASSEPDGNQPQHFGDGTRLSIL.

As for this clone: Other DNA sequences in the sample encode the same CDR3. The chain joins TRBV28 to TRBJ2-5; a weak D match, TRBD2 (6 bases). Germline loops: CDR1 MDHEN, CDR2 SYDVKM. V lost 6 bases to trimming and J lost 4 bases, with 12 bases between them. The CDR3 totals 13 residues. The CDR3 reads CASSPRGGETQYF. The CDR3 DNA follows: TGTGCCAGCAGCCCCCGGGGAGGAGAGACCCAGTACTTC. The variable domain in full, completed from reference TRBV28 and TRBJ2-5, reads DVKVTQSSRYLVKRTGEKVFLECVQDMDHENMFWYRQDPGLGLRLIYFSYDVKMKEKGDIPEGYSVSREKKERFSLILESASTNQTSMYLCASSPRGGETQYFGPGTRLLVL.

The gene calls are TRBV7-9 and TRBJ1-5; possibly TRBD1 for D (5 bases). This CDR3 has 14 amino acids. Trimming took 2 bases from V and 6 from J, leaving 11 bases between them. Per the germline V gene, CDR1 is SEHNR and CDR2 is FQNEAQ (reference sequence). CDR3 amino acids: CASSLMERGQPQHF. The DNA for the CDR3 is TGTGCCAGCAGCTTAATGGAGAGGGGTCAGCCCCAGCATTTT.

The chain recombines TRBV7-9 with TRBJ2-1; 9 nucleotides line up with TRBD2. The CDR3 sequence is 16 residues long. V was pared by 3 bases and J by 14 bases, with 17 bases of the junction left unmatched. CDR1 is SEHNR, CDR2 FQNEAQ, per germline (reference sequence). CDR3: CASSFRGPAGGPLEFF. CDR3 coding DNA: TGTGCCAGCAGCTTCAGGGGACCGGCGGGAGGGCCGTTGGAGTTCTTC. The whole variable domain, remainder taken from reference TRBV7-9 and TRBJ2-1, is DTGVSQNPRHKITKRGQNVTFRCDPISEHNRLYWYRQTLGQGPEFLTYFQNEAQLEKSRLLSDRFSAERPKGSFSTLEIQRTEQGDSAMYLCASSFRGPAGGPLEFFGPGTRLTVL.

The V call is TRBV6-6, the J call TRBJ2-7; D not resolved. Germline-derived CDR1 and CDR2 are MNHNY and SVGAGI (reference sequence). The V end lost 6 bases, the J end lost 3 bases, and 9 bases lay between the germline ends. The CDR3 is made up of 12 amino acids. CDR3: CASRRLDYEQYF. CDR3 bases: TGTGCCAGCAGGAGGCTGGACTACGAGCAGTACTTC.

The rearrangement uses TRBV4-1 and TRBJ1-2, with D uncertain. V shed 0 bases and J shed 4 bases, with 12 bases lying between them. The length of the CDR3 is 15 residues. The germline V gene has CDR1 MGHRA and CDR2 YSYEKL. This CDR3 is CASSQEHEISYGYTF. The CDR3 coding sequence is TGCGCCAGCAGCCAAGAACATGAGATTAGCTATGGCTACACCTTC.

The chain uses TRBV7-9 and TRBJ2-1, with D perhaps matching TRBD1 or TRBD2 (5 bases each). CDR1 is SEHNR and CDR2 is FQNEAQ in the germline V gene (reference sequence). Trimming stripped 5 bases from V and 1 base from J, with 9 bases between. This CDR3 is built from 14 residues. CDR3 amino acids: CASSTGTSYNEQFF. The CDR3 DNA follows: TGTGCCAGCAGCACCGGGACGTCCTACAATGAGCAGTTCTTC.

The chain links TRBV13 to TRBJ2-5, with TRBD1 matching 10 bases. J lost 3 bases, V lost 3 bases, and 13 bases had no gene match. The CDR3 is 18 residues long. Germline lookup yields CDR1 PRHDT and CDR2 FYEKMQ (reference sequence). CDR3 loop: CASSFLAAETGGEETQYF. The CDR3 DNA sequence: TGTGCCAGCAGCTTCCTCGCCGCCGAGACAGGGGGCGAAGAGACCCAGTACTTC.

The rearrangement links TRBV27 to TRBJ2-7; TRBD2 aligns across 11 bases. The CDR3 sequence is 16 residues long. V dropped 5 bases and J dropped 1; count of bases not matched to a gene: 7. Germline V gene lookup returns CDR1 MNHEY and CDR2 SMNVEV (reference sequence). The CDR3 loop is CASSPQTSGVSYEQYF. Written as DNA, the CDR3 is TGTGCCAGCAGTCCGCAGACTAGCGGGGTGTCCTACGAGCAGTACTTC.

This rearrangement joins TRBV7-6 to TRBJ2-3; 9 positions match TRBD2. V was pared by 4 bases and J by 5 bases, with 16 bases of the junction left unmatched. In germline, CDR1 is SGHVS, CDR2 FNYEAQ. The CDR3 is 18 residues long. CDR3 in amino acids: CASSSSGSAGGPGDTQYF. The CDR3 DNA follows: TGTGCCAGCAGCTCTAGTGGATCGGCGGGAGGGCCTGGAGATACGCAGTATTTT.